This TCR beta chain was captured by sequencing in a study of sequential checkpoint blockade in melanoma (dated by TCRdb to the late 2010s). Turning to the overall study: Patients were randomized 1:1 to first-line nivolumab followed by ipilimumab (arm A) or ipilimumab followed by nivolumab (arm B). Over 20 patients had matched tumor biopsies taken before treatment and at week 13, after single-agent nivolumab (arm A) or ipilimumab (arm B). DNA from about 90 melanoma tumor samples collected before treatment underwent TCRbeta immunosequencing. The same lesion was the source of roughly 80% of the matched pre- and post-treatment tumor biopsy pairs. Maintenance nivolumab came after each of the two trial sequences.

The immunoSEQ Assay was used to immunosequence TCRbeta CDR3 regions from genomic DNA. Before high-throughput sequencing, the genomic DNA was amplified using bias-controlled multiplex PCR. The original pipeline was this. To quantify the absolute abundance of each unique TCRbeta CDR3 region, the sequences were collapsed and filtered. Clonality, defined as 1 minus Pielou's evenness, was calculated using only productive rearrangements. Tumor T-cell fraction was computed by normalizing TCRbeta template counts to usable DNA, estimated from several housekeeping genes. A previously published method was used to identify clones with significantly greater frequencies in on-treatment samples than in baseline samples. The table comes from immuneACCESS by way of TCRdb, which keeps in-frame sequences with V and J called. Part of the clones is missing from these tables; in studies checked, under half for an unresolved V gene and the rest for unknown reasons. V, J and clone size were drawn from that table, and D and trimming were deduced from the DNA. The sample has over 4,000 clones on record, approximately 32% of them singletons. 11% of the sample is taken by the ten largest.

The treatment or condition label corresponds to: randomized to nivolumab then ipilimumab (arm A) or the reverse (arm B). None of the patients in the trial had previously been given DNA-damaging chemotherapy. CheckMate 064, a randomized, open-label phase II trial of sequential checkpoint blockade, was the source of the samples, all of which came from patients with melanoma. Genomic DNA from formalin-fixed paraffin-embedded (FFPE) tissue samples served as the input for tumor TCR sequencing. Overall study outcomes, separate from this receptor: Within-arm analyses of tumor T-cell fraction were constrained by small sample sizes and reduced statistical power. Clinical benefit was about 30 times more likely to be achieved by patients whose tumor T-cell fraction and clonality increased by week 13. PD-L1 staining and CD8+ T-cell counts correlated with tumor T-cell fraction and clonality, whereas mutational load did not. Larger, independent patient cohorts are needed to validate the response-prediction model that combines TCR metrics and mutation burden. In the nivolumab-first arm (arm A), an association was found between pretreatment tumor TIL clonality and response (P = .04).

The CDR3, cysteine through phenylalanine, is 18 amino acids long. Here the CDR3 DNA is all that survives: 54 bases in frame from base 1. V gives up 4 bases and J gives up 6 bases, and the segment between their germline ends measures 24 bases. CDR1 and CDR2 were assigned from the germline V gene as SGHNT and YENEEA. This clone registers as large (0.1 to 1%) within its sample. Which antigen it targets is not known. The input lacks base qualities; no much larger clone sits a single base away. This receptor was obtained from a human donor with melanoma. Here the sequenced sample was tumor tissue (inferred from file names), taken from a patient given nivolumab and ipilimumab in sequence. This chain is built from TRBV11-3 and TRBJ2-2; the D call is possibly TRBD1 or TRBD2, each sharing 6 bases. The DNA sequence is given as TGTGCCAGCAGCTCCCAGACCGGGGGCCGGGTTAGACCCGGGGAGCTGTTTTTT. It codes for CASSSQTGGRVRPGELFF.